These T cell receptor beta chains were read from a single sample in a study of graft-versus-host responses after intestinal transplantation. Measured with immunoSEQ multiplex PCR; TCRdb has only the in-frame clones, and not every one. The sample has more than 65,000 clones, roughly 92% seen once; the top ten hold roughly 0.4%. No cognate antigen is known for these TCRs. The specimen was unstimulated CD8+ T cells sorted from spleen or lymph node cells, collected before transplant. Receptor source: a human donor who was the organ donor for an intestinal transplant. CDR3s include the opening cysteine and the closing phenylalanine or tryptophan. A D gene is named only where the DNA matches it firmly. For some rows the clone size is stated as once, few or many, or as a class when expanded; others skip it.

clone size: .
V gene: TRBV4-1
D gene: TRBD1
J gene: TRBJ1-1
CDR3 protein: CASSQTVTGLRTEAFF
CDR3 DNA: TGCGCCAGCAGCCAAACTGTGACAGGGTTGAGAACTGAAGCTTTCTTT

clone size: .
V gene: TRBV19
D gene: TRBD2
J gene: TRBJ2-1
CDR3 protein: CASSPTSGVHNEQFF
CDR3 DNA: TGTGCCAGTAGTCCTACTAGCGGAGTTCACAATGAGCAGTTCTTC

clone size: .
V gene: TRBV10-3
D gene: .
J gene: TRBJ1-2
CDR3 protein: CAIRNNGYTF
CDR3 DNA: TGTGCCATCAGGAACAATGGCTACACCTTC

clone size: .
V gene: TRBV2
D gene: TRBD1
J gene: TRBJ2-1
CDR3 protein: CASSTDRGYNEQFF
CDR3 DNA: TGTGCCAGCAGTACGGACAGGGGATACAATGAGCAGTTCTTC

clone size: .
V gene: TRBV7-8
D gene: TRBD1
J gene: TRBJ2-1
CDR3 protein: CASSLAQGVEEQFF
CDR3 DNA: TGTGCCAGCAGCTTAGCACAGGGGGTTGAGGAGCAGTTCTTC

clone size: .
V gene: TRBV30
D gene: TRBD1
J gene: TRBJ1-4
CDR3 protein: CAWSALQGEREKLFF
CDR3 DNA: TGTGCCTGGAGTGCATTACAGGGGGAGAGAGAAAAACTGTTTTTT

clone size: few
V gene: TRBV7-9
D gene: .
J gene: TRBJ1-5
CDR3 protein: CASSLDSSNQPQHF
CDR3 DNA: TGTGCCAGCAGCTTAGATAGCAGCAATCAGCCCCAGCATTTT

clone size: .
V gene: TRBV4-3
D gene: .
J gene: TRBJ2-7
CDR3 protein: CASSHSSMGEQYF
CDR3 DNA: TGCGCCAGCAGCCATTCTAGTATGGGCGAGCAGTACTTC

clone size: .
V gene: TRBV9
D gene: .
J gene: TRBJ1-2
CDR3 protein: CASSSSHTF
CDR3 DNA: TGTGCCAGCAGCTCTTCTCACACCTTC

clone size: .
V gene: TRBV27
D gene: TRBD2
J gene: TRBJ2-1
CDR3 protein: CASTYQAGGGNEQFF
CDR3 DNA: TGTGCCAGCACCTACCAAGCGGGGGGGGGCAATGAGCAGTTCTTC

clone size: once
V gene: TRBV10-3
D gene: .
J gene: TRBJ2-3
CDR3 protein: CAISGGPPLTDTQYF
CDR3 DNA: TGTGCCATCAGTGGTGGGCCCCCGCTCACAGATACGCAGTATTTT

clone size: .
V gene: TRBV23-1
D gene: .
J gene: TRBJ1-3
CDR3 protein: CASTKGGHQATIYF
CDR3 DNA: TGCGCCAGCACTAAAGGTGGACATCAAGCCACCATATATTTT

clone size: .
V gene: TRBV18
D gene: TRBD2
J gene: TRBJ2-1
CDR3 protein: CASSRLAGGFDEQFF
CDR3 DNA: TGTGCCAGCTCAAGACTAGCGGGGGGCTTCGATGAGCAGTTCTTC

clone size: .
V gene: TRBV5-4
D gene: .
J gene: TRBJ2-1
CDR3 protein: CAASPVGGAHYNEQFF
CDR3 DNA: TGTGCCGCCTCCCCGGTGGGGGGGGCCCACTACAATGAGCAGTTCTTC